One and the same sample provided the 15 T cell receptor beta chains below, sequenced in a study of a mutant IDH1 vaccine in newly diagnosed glioma. Sequenced by immunoSEQ multiplex PCR; TCRdb stores in-frame clones only, minus some. The sample includes tens of thousands of clones, roughly 90% of them seen just once. The antigens these receptors bind are not known. Time point here: week 47, end of study. Every single dose of the vaccine, 300 ug of mutant IDH1 20-mer peptide, came with topical imiquimod. The sequences come from PBMCs, collected from a glioma patient whose treatment included an IDH1 peptide vaccine. Receptors were obtained from a middle-aged woman with glioma.

The chain has TRBV7-2 and TRBJ2-7, with 7 positions matching TRBD2. Trimming cost V 5 bases and J 2 bases; bases outside gene matches: 3. Germline V gene sequence: CDR1 SGHTA, CDR2 FQGNSA. This CDR3 spans 13 amino acids. The CDR3 spells CASSGTTPYEQYF. CDR3 nucleotide sequence: TGTGCCAGCAGCGGGACTACTCCCTACGAGCAGTACTTC.

This chain joins TRBV29-1 and TRBJ2-1; 12 bases fit TRBD2. V gave up 7 bases and J gave up 2 bases; unmatched junction bases: 6. Per germline, CDR1 SQVTM and CDR2 ANQGSEA. The CDR3 spans 15 residues. The CDR3 DNA reads TGCAGCGCCATAAGGACTAGCGGGACCTACAATGAGCAGTTCTTC. Translation gives CSAIRTSGTYNEQFF.

The chain carries TRBV10-3 and TRBJ1-1, with D possibly matching TRBD1 (6 bases). V shed 5 bases and J shed 2 bases, with 15 bases lying between them. Germline V CDR1 and CDR2: ENHRY, SYGVKD. The CDR3 is 15 amino acids. The CDR3 is CAISTGHGGNTEAFF. The CDR3 DNA sequence: TGTGCCATCAGTACGGGACATGGGGGAAACACTGAAGCTTTCTTT.

CDR3 nucleotides: TGCGCCAGCAGCCAAGGGACTAGCGGGACCACGGAAGAGACCCAGTACTTC. As protein: CASSQGTSGTTEETQYF. The chain couples TRBV4-1 to TRBJ2-5; 12 bases line up with TRBD2. Looked up from germline, CDR1 is MGHRA and CDR2 is YSYEKL. This CDR3 spans 17 amino acids. With V trimmed by 1 base and J by 3 bases, 6 bases remained unmatched.

The chain joins TRBV7-8 to TRBJ2-7, with D unresolved. This CDR3 has 14 residues. Trimming removed 5 bases at V and 4 bases at J, with 15 bases between. CDR1 and CDR2 (germline): SGHVS, FQNEAQ. The CDR3 DNA is TGTGCCAGCAGCCTAAATAGGGATACGTACGAGCAGTACTTC. Translated: CASSLNRDTYEQYF.

The chain uses TRBV5-1 and TRBJ2-7; TRBD2 matches 12 bases. This CDR3 region has 14 residues. The V gene's germline CDR1 is SGHRS and CDR2 YFSETQ. With V trimmed by 3 bases and J by 5 bases, 3 bases remained unmatched. The DNA of the CDR3 is TGCGCCAGCAGCTCGACTAGCGGGAGCGACGAGCAGTACTTC. Its protein is CASSSTSGSDEQYF.

The rearrangement links TRBV4-1 to TRBJ2-7; no clear D gene. Germline V lookup: CDR1 MGHRA, CDR2 YSYEKL. Trimming took off 1 base at V and 2 bases at J, with 21 bases between the two ends. The CDR3 totals 18 residues. CDR3: CASSQAALKVGRTYEQYF. Here the CDR3 DNA reads TGCGCCAGCAGCCAAGCGGCCCTAAAGGTGGGCAGAACCTACGAGCAGTACTTC.

This clone was counted a single time. The chain has TRBV2 and TRBJ2-7; D is unresolved. This CDR3 is 14 amino acids long. Looked up from germline, CDR1 is SNHLY and CDR2 is FYNNEI. Trimming took off 6 bases at V and 2 bases at J, with 14 bases between the two ends. The DNA of the CDR3 is TGTGCCAGCAGGGGGTCCGGGCGGACCTACGAGCAGTACTTC. It yields the protein CASRGSGRTYEQYF.

The chain couples TRBV6-1 to TRBJ2-7; perhaps TRBD2 as D (5 bases). The V gene's germline CDR1 is MNHNS and CDR2 SASEGT. The CDR3 is 14 amino acids. Trimming left V 7 bases short and J 4 bases short, with 17 bases between. The CDR3 loop is CASTPLWERYEQYF. DNA for the CDR3: TGTGCCAGCACCCCTTTGTGGGAGCGGTACGAGCAGTACTTC.

This chain joins TRBV4-1 and TRBJ1-5; 7 bases are a match to TRBD1. The J segment lost 3 bases and the V segment lost 3 bases, leaving 8 bases of the junction unmatched. There are 16 residues in the CDR3. The V gene's germline CDR1 is MGHRA and CDR2 YSYEKL. CDR3: CASSHPDRDLNQPQHF. The CDR3 DNA reads TGCGCCAGCAGCCACCCTGACAGGGACCTCAATCAGCCCCAGCATTTT.

The rearrangement links TRBV6-1 to TRBJ1-5; 8 bases are shared with TRBD1. There are 13 residues in the CDR3. Germline assignment: CDR1 MNHNS and CDR2 SASEGT. V lost 6 bases and J lost 5; bases outside the gene matches: 3. Here the CDR3 DNA reads TGTGCCAGCAGCGAGACAGGGGATCAGCCCCAGCATTTT. This sequence encodes CASSETGDQPQHF.

This chain connects TRBV6-5 to TRBJ2-5; D perhaps matches TRBD2 (5 bases). CDR3 length: 16 residues. V lost 0 bases to trimming and J lost 3 bases, with 14 bases between them. Germline V gene lookup returns CDR1 MNHEY and CDR2 SVGAGI. This CDR3 reads CASSYSKSGFKETQYF. The CDR3 region has the DNA TGTGCCAGCAGTTACTCGAAATCGGGGTTCAAAGAGACCCAGTACTTC.

This chain joins TRBV10-1 and TRBJ2-7, with unresolved D. Germline V gene sequence: CDR1 WNHNN, CDR2 SYGVQD (reference sequence). The CDR3 extends over 13 amino acids. Trimming shortened V by 2 bases and J by 3 bases, and 8 bases separated the two germline ends. In nucleotides, the CDR3 is TGCGCCAGCAGTGAGAGCGTTCGCTACGAGCAGTACTTC. It is translated as CASSESVRYEQYF.

The genes are TRBV7-2 and TRBJ1-1, with D unresolved. This CDR3 comprises 14 residues. The germline V and J ends were trimmed by 6 bases and 4 bases, with 15 bases remaining between them. Per the germline V gene, CDR1 is SGHTA and CDR2 is FQGNSA. CDR3 sequence reads: CASSYQVRGTEAFF. Here the CDR3 DNA reads TGTGCCAGCAGTTATCAGGTTCGAGGCACTGAAGCTTTCTTT.

The chain links TRBV29-1 to TRBJ1-1; 9 nucleotides line up with TRBD1. V lost 5 bases, J lost 4 bases, and 2 bases stayed unmatched. Looked up from germline, CDR1 is SQVTM and CDR2 is ANQGSEA. The CDR3 totals 12 residues. This CDR3 reads CSVRDRATEAFF. CDR3 coding DNA: TGCAGCGTTCGGGACAGGGCCACTGAAGCTTTCTTT.